Below, 16 T cell receptor beta chains from the same sample are listed, as sequenced in a study of T cell responses to AZD1222 COVID-19 vaccine. Profiling relied on immunoSEQ multiplex PCR, and the TCRdb table lists in-frame clones only, not all of them. The table has 100,000 to 150,000 clones, 85% to 90% seen once. The sequencing here drew on peripheral blood, taken on day 0 of AZD1222 vaccination. The source of these receptors is an adult in good health.

The gene calls are TRBV18 and TRBJ2-2; D remains ambiguous. In germline, CDR1 is KGHSH, CDR2 LQKENI. The CDR3 runs to 17 residues. Trimming pared 6 bases from V and 4 bases from J, leaving 21 bases between. CDR3 in amino acids: CASSTALFGDFTGELFF. CDR3 nucleotide sequence: TGTGCCAGCTCGACCGCCCTTTTTGGTGACTTCACCGGGGAGCTGTTTTTT.

The V call is TRBV27, the J call TRBJ1-6; 10 positions match TRBD1. J was trimmed by 8 bases and V by 6 bases; bases with no gene match: 7. The germline gives CDR1 MNHEY, CDR2 SMNVEV (reference sequence). The CDR3 is 15 amino acids. For the CDR3, the DNA is TGTGCCAGCAGCTTGGGACAGGGGAATTATTCACCCCTCCACTTT. Residues: CASSLGQGNYSPLHF.

The table lists this clone with a count of one. The chain carries TRBV6-1 and TRBJ1-1; 9 bases align to TRBD1. Trimming removed 2 bases from V and 6 bases from J; junction bases left unmatched: 7. Germline assignment: CDR1 MNHNS and CDR2 SASEGT. The length of the CDR3 is 15 residues. The CDR3 here is CASSEPGQGVSEAFF. CDR3 in DNA: TGTGCCAGCAGTGAACCGGGACAGGGTGTCTCTGAAGCTTTCTTT.

The chain joins TRBV11-2 to TRBJ1-5; D is ambiguous. Germline lookup yields CDR1 SGHAT and CDR2 FQNNGV. This CDR3 spans 14 amino acids. V gave up 5 bases and J gave up 1 base, with 9 bases separating them. The CDR3 protein is CASSPGWSNQPQHF. The CDR3 DNA reads as TGTGCCAGCAGCCCGGGTTGGAGCAATCAGCCCCAGCATTTT.

The CDR3 sequence: CASSPTYRDTEAFF. CDR3 nucleotides: TGTGCCAGCTCTCCCACCTATCGGGACACTGAAGCTTTCTTT. J is TRBJ1-1 and V is TRBV18; D unclear. CDR1 and CDR2 (germline): KGHSH, LQKENI. The CDR3 is 14 residues long. The germline V and J ends were trimmed by 6 bases and 3 bases, with 14 bases remaining between them.

The chain employs TRBV12-3 or TRBV12-4 and TRBJ1-1, with unresolved D. The CDR3 consists of 13 residues. Deletions cut 6 bases from V and 5 bases from J, with 13 bases between. CDR3: CASSQAVGTEAFF. CDR3 coding DNA: TGTGCCAGCAGCCAGGCAGTGGGAACTGAAGCTTTCTTT.

The chain uses TRBV20-1 and TRBJ1-1; TRBD1 matches 7 bases. After removal of 5 bases from V and 7 bases from J, the junction contained 4 bases not matched to a gene. The germline V gene has CDR1 DFQATT and CDR2 SNEGSKA (reference sequence). The CDR3 consists of 11 residues. The CDR3 region has the DNA TGCAGTGCTCGAGGGGACAGTGAAGCTTTCTTT. Protein: CSARGDSEAFF.

This chain links TRBV29-1 with TRBJ2-6, with D hard to call. CDR1 SQVTM and CDR2 ANQGSEA come from the germline V gene. V was clipped by 6 bases and J by 4 bases, with 7 bases between them. There are 12 residues in the CDR3. The CDR3 nucleotides read TGCAGCGTCCGAGACGGGGCCAACGTCCTGACTTTC. Protein product: CSVRDGANVLTF.

CDR3 protein: CASGTGPETQYF. As DNA, the CDR3 is TGCGCCAGCGGCACCGGCCCGGAGACCCAGTACTTC. The genes are TRBV5-1 and TRBJ2-5; no reliable D call. CDR1 is SGHRS, CDR2 YFSETQ, per germline. There are 12 residues in the CDR3. Deletions cut 7 bases from V and 5 bases from J, with 12 bases between.

The V gene is TRBV9, the J gene TRBJ2-1; TRBD1 is a possible D gene (5 bases). Trimming cost V 0 bases and J 0 bases, with 10 bases left between them. CDR1 and CDR2 (germline): SGDLS, YYNGEE. The CDR3 has 16 amino acids. CDR3 in amino acids: CASSVAGQGSYNEQFF. CDR3 nucleotides: TGTGCCAGCAGCGTAGCCGGACAAGGCTCCTACAATGAGCAGTTCTTC.

The chain uses TRBV5-4 and TRBJ1-2, with no clear D. V shed 3 bases and J shed 9 bases, with 12 bases lying between them. CDR1 is SGHNT and CDR2 is YYREEE in the germline V gene (reference sequence). The CDR3 is made up of 12 amino acids. The CDR3 region has the DNA TGTGCCAGCAGCTCCCGGTCGTGGAGCTACACCTTC. Protein sequence: CASSSRSWSYTF.

This clone was counted ten times or more. The chain is built from TRBV19 and TRBJ1-5; D is perhaps TRBD1 (5 bases). The CDR3 runs to 14 residues. Germline V gene lookup returns CDR1 LNHDA and CDR2 SQIVND (reference sequence). Trimming removed 7 bases at V and 5 bases at J, with 15 bases between. CDR3 DNA sequence: TGTGCCAGTACCCTCGCAGGGAACTATCAGCCCCAGCATTTT. Translated, it gives CASTLAGNYQPQHF.

This clone appeared a single time. The chain links TRBV6-5 to TRBJ2-7; D remains unclear. CDR1 and CDR2 from the germline V gene are MNHEY and SVGAGI. The CDR3 has 13 residues. Trimming removed 4 bases at V and 3 bases at J, with 10 bases between. CDR3 protein: CASSLSPFYEQYF. CDR3 DNA sequence: TGTGCCAGCAGTTTGTCCCCCTTCTACGAGCAGTACTTC.

A remark on this clone: The DNA is left out, because the CDR3 cannot be placed on it with certainty; the CDR3 is given as TCRdb lists it. The chain uses TRBV6-5 and TRBJ1-2. The V gene's germline CDR1 is MNHEY and CDR2 SVGAGI. Counting both end residues, the CDR3 totals 14 amino acids. The CDR3 spells CASSSSGPLMGYTF.

V and J are TRBV2 and TRBJ1-5; maybe TRBD1 (6 bases). V was pared by 3 bases and J by 5 bases, with 11 bases between. This CDR3 region has 14 residues. The germline CDR1 and CDR2 sequences are SNHLY and FYNNEI. Written as DNA, the CDR3 is TGTGCCAGCAGTGAGAACAGGGTGGATCAGCCCCAGCATTTT. It specifies CASSENRVDQPQHF.

This chain joins TRBV9 and TRBJ2-3; D not resolved. Germline V gene data show CDR1 as SGDLS and CDR2 as YYNGEE. The V and J ends lost 0 bases and 1 base respectively, with 12 bases between them. The CDR3 is 16 residues long. CDR3 loop: CASSVGVGWGTDTQYF. The CDR3 nucleotides are TGTGCCAGCAGCGTAGGCGTGGGGTGGGGCACAGATACGCAGTATTTT.